This T cell receptor beta chain is from a study of multiple sclerosis patients with progressive multifocal leukoencephalopathy. Whole-study results and caveats: Before and during natalizumab, the clones expanded at PML already existed. Most PML patients had lower entropy, suggesting less diverse TRB repertoires.

With respect to this clone: What it binds is unknown.

Profiling relied on immunoSEQ multiplex PCR, and the TCRdb table lists in-frame clones only, not all of them. The table lists approximately 35,000 clones, approximately 84% of them singletons. There are 14 residues in the CDR3. V shed 3 bases and J 2 bases; nucleotides not matched to a gene: 3. Germline V gene lookup returns CDR1 MNHNS and CDR2 SASEGT. Described time point: time of PML onset. PML in natalizumab-treated patients developed after between roughly 15 and 56 months of natalizumab therapy. The T3 samples were drawn when PML began. This chain joins TRBV6-1 and TRBJ1-2; 7 nucleotides align to TRBD1. The receptor was isolated from a human donor with progressive multifocal leukoencephalopathy. The sequencing used PBMCs, collected from a patient treated with natalizumab. CDR3 protein: CASSDTTGNYGYTF. The CDR3 DNA reads as TGTGCCAGCAGTGACACGACAGGGAACTATGGCTACACCTTC.